These 30 T cell receptor beta chains came from one sample sequenced in a study of blood T cell repertoires in COVID-19. The repertoire was sequenced with immunoSEQ multiplex PCR; TCRdb's copy has only in-frame clones and lacks some. This sample carries about 130,000 clones, roughly four fifths of them seen once, and the ten largest clones take approximately 5.9%. The source material was peripheral blood. These TCRs come from a man older than 75 with COVID-19, enrolled during active disease.

A single count supports this clone. The chain couples TRBV2 to TRBJ2-1, with 12 bases that match TRBD2. The trim removed 3 bases at V and 6 bases at J, leaving 6 bases unmatched. Germline V gene sequence: CDR1 SNHLY, CDR2 FYNNEI. The CDR3 runs 16 residues. CDR3 in amino acids: CASSETTSGRSNEQFF. The CDR3 DNA reads TGTGCCAGCAGTGAGACTACTAGCGGGAGGTCCAATGAGCAGTTCTTC. The full variable domain, rest sourced from reference TRBV2 and TRBJ2-1, is EPEVTQTPSHQVTQMGQEVILRCVPISNHLYFYWYRQILGQKVEFLVSFYNNEISEKSEIFDDQFSVERPDGSNFTLKIRSTKLEDSAMYFCASSETTSGRSNEQFFGPGTRLTVL.

This chain links TRBV3-1 (or the pseudogene TRBV3-2) with TRBJ2-7; D possibly corresponds to TRBD2 (5 bases). This CDR3 spans 13 amino acids. From germline, CDR1 is LGHDT and CDR2 YNNKEL (reference sequence). The V end was cut by 1 base, the J end by 5 bases, with 9 bases between. CDR3 sequence reads: CASSQVLANEQYF. The CDR3 DNA sequence: TGTGCCAGCAGCCAAGTTCTAGCCAACGAGCAGTACTTC.

CDR3 amino acids: CASSYIGKGGEKLFF. Here the CDR3 DNA reads TGTGCCAGCAGTTACATAGGGAAGGGAGGTGAAAAACTGTTTTTT. J is TRBJ1-4 and V is TRBV6-5; D gene ambiguous. V lost 2 bases, J lost 7 bases, and 14 bases lay in between. There are 15 residues in the CDR3. CDR1 and CDR2 from the germline V gene are MNHEY and SVGAGI.

This chain links TRBV7-2 with TRBJ2-7; D perhaps matches TRBD1 (5 bases). The CDR3 totals 13 residues. From germline, CDR1 is SGHTA and CDR2 FQGNSA. V was shortened by 1 base and J by 2 bases, with 6 bases between the two germline ends. This CDR3 reads CASSLVGAYEQYF. The DNA of the CDR3 is TGTGCCAGCAGCTTAGTAGGGGCCTACGAGCAGTACTTC.

This chain uses TRBV7-3 with TRBJ2-2; D gene uncertain. Germline V lookup: CDR1 SGHTA, CDR2 FQGTGA. The germline V and J ends were trimmed by 5 bases and 1 base, with 11 bases remaining between them. The CDR3 is made up of 15 amino acids. The DNA of the CDR3 is TGTGCCAGCAGCCTTGGGCCCCAGAACACCGGGGAGCTGTTTTTT. Translation gives CASSLGPQNTGELFF.

V is TRBV3-1 (or the pseudogene TRBV3-2) and J is TRBJ2-7, with D hard to call. CDR3 length: 11 residues. Trimming removed 5 bases at V and 7 bases at J, with 9 bases between. CDR1 is LGHDT and CDR2 is YNNKEL in the germline V gene (reference sequence). The CDR3 nucleotides read TGTGCCAGCAGCGATACCCGGGAGCAGTACTTC. Its translation: CASSDTREQYF.

The chain links TRBV6-8 to TRBJ2-7; D might be TRBD2 (5 bases). The CDR3 extends over 13 amino acids. Trimming stripped 5 bases from V and 1 base from J, with 9 bases between. In germline, CDR1 is MNHGY, CDR2 SAAAGT. The DNA for the CDR3 is TGTGCCAGCAGTCGGAGGCCTTCCTACGAGCAGTACTTC. Translated: CASSRRPSYEQYF.

The chain carries TRBV28 and TRBJ2-1, with D maybe TRBD2 (5 bases). This CDR3 spans 15 amino acids. V was pared by 2 bases and J by 4 bases, with 12 bases between. The germline CDR1 and CDR2 sequences are MDHEN and SYDVKM. DNA for the CDR3: TGTGCCAGCAGTTTAGGTGGGAGTGTATACAATGAGCAGTTCTTC. This encodes CASSLGGSVYNEQFF.

The V and J genes are TRBV13 and TRBJ2-7; possible D gene TRBD2, 6 bases. Trimming removed 3 bases from V and 3 bases from J, with 12 bases in between. CDR1 is PRHDT and CDR2 is FYEKMQ in the germline V gene (reference sequence). This CDR3 is built from 14 residues. Here the CDR3 reads CASSFGGTFYEQYF. The CDR3 nucleotides read TGTGCCAGCAGCTTTGGCGGGACCTTCTACGAGCAGTACTTC.

This chain uses TRBV10-3 with TRBJ2-2; 11 positions match TRBD2. Trimming at V came to 7 bases and at J to 5 bases, leaving 6 bases not matched to a gene. Germline CDR1 and CDR2: ENHRY and SYGVKD. The CDR3 sequence is 15 residues long. The CDR3 DNA reads TGTGCCATCAAGCCGGGACTAGCGGATACCGGGGAGCTGTTTTTT. This encodes CAIKPGLADTGELFF.

The J gene is TRBJ2-1, the V gene TRBV11-3; 10 bases line up with TRBD2. Trimming removed 3 bases from V and 11 bases from J; junction bases left unmatched: 4. The CDR3 runs to 13 residues. Germline CDR1 SGHNT, CDR2 YENEEA. The CDR3 is CASSFASGSQQFF. CDR3 nucleotides: TGTGCCAGCAGCTTCGCTAGCGGGAGTCAGCAGTTCTTC.

V usage is TRBV6-5 and J usage is TRBJ2-5, with D possibly matching TRBD1 (7 bases). The ends were cut back, 7 bases at V and 5 bases at J, with 14 bases in the middle. The V gene's germline CDR1 is MNHEY and CDR2 SVGAGI. The CDR3 is 13 amino acids. The CDR3 here is CASTPTGRETQYF. The CDR3 DNA sequence: TGTGCCAGCACCCCGACAGGGAGGGAGACCCAGTACTTC.

The rearrangement links TRBV5-1 to TRBJ2-3, with 10 bases aligning to TRBD1. Per germline, CDR1 SGHRS and CDR2 YFSETQ. V lost 5 bases, J lost 2 bases, and 8 bases stayed unmatched. The CDR3 contains 16 residues. The DNA of the CDR3 is TGCGCCAGCAGTTCTGGACAGGGGGGAACCACAGATACGCAGTATTTT. Translated: CASSSGQGGTTDTQYF. Full variable domain (remainder filled in from reference TRBV5-1 and TRBJ2-3): KAGVTQTPRYLIKTRGQQVTLSCSPISGHRSVSWYQQTPGQGLQFLFEYFSETQRNKGNFPGRFSGRQFSNSRSEMNVSTLELGDSALYLCASSSGQGGTTDTQYFGPGTRLTVL.

This clone was seen more than once but under ten times. This chain connects TRBV7-8 to TRBJ2-1; 14 bases agree with TRBD2. V dropped 6 bases and J dropped 0; count of bases not matched to a gene: 1. CDR3 length equals 16 residues. Germline V gives CDR1 SGHVS, CDR2 FQNEAQ. The CDR3 nucleotides read TGTGCCAGCAGAGGGACTAGCGGGAGCTCCTACAATGAGCAGTTCTTC. It encodes CASRGTSGSSYNEQFF.

CDR3 loop: CASRRPGAPSPLHF. In DNA, the CDR3 is TGTGCCAGTAGGAGACCAGGGGCCCCTTCACCCCTCCACTTT. The chain recombines TRBV19 with TRBJ1-6; the D gene is possibly TRBD1 (6 bases). The CDR3 length is 14 residues. The V end was cut by 6 bases, the J end by 9 bases, with 15 bases between. CDR1 LNHDA and CDR2 SQIVND come from the germline V gene (reference sequence).

This clone was observed a few times. The gene calls are TRBV28 and TRBJ2-5; tentative D call: TRBD1 (6 bases). V shed 4 bases and J shed 1 base, with 10 bases lying between them. CDR1 MDHEN and CDR2 SYDVKM come from the germline V gene. The CDR3 covers 14 residues. CDR3 in amino acids: CASSSGQSQETQYF. CDR3 coding DNA: TGTGCCAGCAGTTCGGGACAAAGCCAAGAGACCCAGTACTTC. Variable domain in full (rest from reference TRBV28 and TRBJ2-5): DVKVTQSSRYLVKRTGEKVFLECVQDMDHENMFWYRQDPGLGLRLIYFSYDVKMKEKGDIPEGYSVSREKKERFSLILESASTNQTSMYLCASSSGQSQETQYFGPGTRLLVL.

The chain joins TRBV10-3 to TRBJ1-1, with D tentatively TRBD1 (6 bases). Trimming took 4 bases from V and 4 from J, leaving 7 bases between them. There are 12 residues in the CDR3. Germline-derived CDR1 and CDR2 are ENHRY and SYGVKD. The CDR3 DNA reads as TGTGCCATCAGTGCAGGGGCCACTGAAGCTTTCTTT. It encodes CAISAGATEAFF.

This chain connects TRBV5-1 to TRBJ1-6; TRBD1 might be the D (5 bases). This CDR3 region has 14 residues. CDR1 SGHRS and CDR2 YFSETQ come from the germline V gene. V dropped 6 bases and J dropped 7 bases, with 14 bases sitting between them. CDR3 sequence: CASMNGGGNSPLHF. The CDR3 DNA reads TGCGCCAGCATGAATGGGGGAGGAAATTCACCCCTCCACTTT.

This clone has a single count. J is TRBJ2-3 and V is TRBV6-5; D remains ambiguous. Between the trimmed V and J ends, which lost 7 bases and 1 base, there was a span of 12 bases. The V gene's germline CDR1 is MNHEY and CDR2 SVGAGI. The CDR3 spans 14 residues. The CDR3 region has the DNA TGTGCCAGCACTCCTGGAACAGGCACAGATACGCAGTATTTT. Encoded protein: CASTPGTGTDTQYF.

This clone turned up a few times. The chain carries TRBV2 and TRBJ1-2, with D perhaps TRBD1 (6 bases). V was shortened by 5 bases and J by 1 base, with 11 bases between the two germline ends. The germline gives CDR1 SNHLY, CDR2 FYNNEI. The CDR3 is 14 residues long. The CDR3 DNA is TGTGCCAGCAGTCCCTTACAGGGTAACTATGGCTACACCTTC. Its translation is CASSPLQGNYGYTF.

The chain links TRBV3-1 (or the pseudogene TRBV3-2) to TRBJ2-1; 7 bases are a match to TRBD2. Germline V gene lookup returns CDR1 LGHDT and CDR2 YNNKEL (reference sequence). This CDR3 is built from 15 residues. V lost 10 bases, J lost 3 bases, and 12 bases stayed unmatched. Here the CDR3 DNA reads TGTGCCACTGCCGGGGCTAGCGGATACTACAATGAGCAGTTCTTC. Amino acid sequence: CATAGASGYYNEQFF.

A word on this clone: Germline and junction disagree at one end, which may indicate a read error. The genes are TRBV11-3 and TRBJ2-7, with 8 nucleotides matching TRBD1. The V gene's germline CDR1 is SGHNT and CDR2 YENEEA. This CDR3 region has 11 residues. The CDR3 spells CASSSRDRRFF. CDR3 DNA: TGTGCCAGCAGCTCCCGGGACAGGCGATTCTTC.

The chain combines TRBV27 with TRBJ2-2, with TRBD1 matching over 9 bases. V was clipped by 5 bases and J by 12 bases; unmatched bases: 4. Germline lookup yields CDR1 MNHEY and CDR2 SMNVEV (reference sequence). The length of the CDR3 is 12 residues. The CDR3 sequence is CASSPGTGKLFF. CDR3 coding DNA: TGTGCCAGCAGTCCGGGGACAGGGAAGCTGTTTTTT.

A few counts support this clone. The chain is built from TRBV5-1 and TRBJ2-1, with D perhaps matching TRBD2 (6 bases). The V gene's germline CDR1 is SGHRS and CDR2 YFSETQ. V lost 0 bases and J lost 4, with 14 bases in between. The length of the CDR3 is 16 residues. This CDR3 reads CASSLAPASAYNEQFF. DNA for the CDR3: TGCGCCAGCAGCTTGGCTCCGGCTAGCGCGTACAATGAGCAGTTCTTC.

This clone was seen just once. The rearrangement uses TRBV29-1 and TRBJ1-2; TRBD1 aligns across 7 bases. The CDR3 consists of 13 residues. The germline CDR1 and CDR2 sequences are SQVTM and ANQGSEA. J was trimmed by 5 bases and V by 3 bases; bases with no gene match: 6. The CDR3 nucleotides are TGCAGCGTTGATAGCAGGGGGAGGTATGGCTACACCTTC. Its translation: CSVDSRGRYGYTF.

The J gene is TRBJ2-7, the V gene TRBV6-1, with 10 nucleotides matching TRBD2. J gave up 7 bases and V 2 bases, and 8 bases lay outside the gene matches. CDR1 MNHNS and CDR2 SASEGT come from the germline V gene. The CDR3 is made up of 15 amino acids. The CDR3 coding sequence is TGTGCCAGCAGTGAACGGCTAGCGGGAGCAGGGGAGCAGTACTTC. Translating gives CASSERLAGAGEQYF.

The CDR3 nucleotides read TGCGCCAGCAGTGAGTCGCGGACAGGTTCTCCAGAGGGGCAGTACTTC. This sequence encodes CASSESRTGSPEGQYF. This chain links TRBV10-1 with TRBJ2-7; TRBD1 matches 7 bases. V dropped 0 bases and J dropped 9; count of bases not matched to a gene: 14. The CDR3 is 16 amino acids. The germline V gene encodes CDR1 WNHNN and CDR2 SYGVQD (reference sequence).

The gene calls are TRBV28 and TRBJ1-5; D is perhaps TRBD1 (6 bases). V lost 5 bases, J lost 10 bases, and 21 bases lay in between. The CDR3 totals 15 residues. Looked up from germline, CDR1 is MDHEN and CDR2 is SYDVKM. The CDR3 region has the DNA TGTGCCAGCAGTCCCGAGACAGGCACCCGCCGTCCCCAGCATTTT. Translation: CASSPETGTRRPQHF.

The V and J genes are TRBV5-6 and TRBJ1-2, with TRBD1 identical over 7 bases. CDR1 SGHDT and CDR2 YYEEEE come from the germline V gene. CDR3 length: 15 amino acids. Losses at the gene ends were 2 bases for V and 3 bases for J; bases not matched to a gene: 7. CDR3 sequence: CASSFLTGLDYGYTF. CDR3 DNA sequence: TGTGCCAGCAGCTTTTTGACAGGGTTGGACTATGGCTACACCTTC.

DNA for the CDR3: TGTGCCAGCAGCTTCGGGGATCAGCCCCAGCATTTT. The encoded protein is CASSFGDQPQHF. The chain recombines TRBV7-9 with TRBJ1-5; D remains unclear. The CDR3 runs to 12 residues. V lost 3 bases and J 5 bases, leaving 5 bases between the germline ends. The germline V gene has CDR1 SEHNR and CDR2 FQNEAQ (reference sequence).